These 7 T cell receptor beta chains came from one sample sequenced in a study of OX40 agonist ivuxolimab in advanced cancers. Profiled with immunoSEQ multiplex PCR; TCRdb holds only in-frame clones, not every one. The profile shows around 44,000 clones, 86% of them singletons. The source was CD4+ or CD8+ T cells sorted from blood, collected in a trial of the OX40 agonist ivuxolimab. Receptors were obtained from an adult with an advanced solid tumor such as melanoma, head and neck, liver or kidney cancer.

V is TRBV7-9 and J is TRBJ1-2, with 7 nucleotides matching TRBD1. CDR3 length: 16 residues. CDR1 is SEHNR and CDR2 is FQNEAQ in the germline V gene (reference sequence). After removal of 4 bases from V and 3 bases from J, the junction contained 11 bases not matched to a gene. Here the CDR3 reads CASSSWPGQAYYGYTF. In DNA form, the CDR3 reads TGTGCCAGCAGCTCCTGGCCTGGACAGGCCTACTATGGCTACACCTTC.

The chain uses TRBV25-1 and TRBJ1-1; D is possibly TRBD1 (5 bases). This CDR3 comprises 14 residues. The germline V and J ends were trimmed by 6 bases and 5 bases, with 16 bases remaining between them. Per the germline V gene, CDR1 is MGHDK and CDR2 is SYGVNS. In nucleotides, the CDR3 is TGTGCCAGCAGCCCCAGGGAGCGGGGGACTGAAGCTTTCTTT. Translation: CASSPRERGTEAFF.

The chain is built from TRBV10-3 and TRBJ2-5; D is perhaps TRBD1 or TRBD2 (7 bases each). The CDR3 contains 14 residues. Germline V gene sequence: CDR1 ENHRY, CDR2 SYGVKD. V lost 7 bases, J lost 5 bases, and 17 bases lay in between. CDR3 nucleotide sequence: TGTGCCATCACCCCAGGGGGGGCGAGGGAGACCCAGTACTTC. Translation: CAITPGGARETQYF.

The chain joins TRBV6-5 to TRBJ1-5; D unclear. The CDR3 runs to 12 residues. Trimming pared 7 bases from V and 1 base from J, leaving 5 bases between. Germline lookup yields CDR1 MNHEY and CDR2 SVGAGI. The CDR3 DNA reads as TGTGCCAGCAAAGGGAGCAATCAGCCCCAGCATTTT. Its translation is CASKGSNQPQHF.

J is TRBJ2-5 and V is TRBV7-6; D is uncertain. Germline V gives CDR1 SGHVS, CDR2 FNYEAQ. The CDR3 is 15 amino acids. V lost 0 bases to trimming and J lost 2 bases, with 10 bases between them. The DNA for the CDR3 is TGTGCCAGCAGCTTAGCGCTAGGGAAACAAGAGACCCAGTACTTC. Amino acids: CASSLALGKQETQYF.

The chain joins TRBV4-2 to TRBJ1-2, with D possibly being TRBD1 (5 bases). CDR3 length equals 13 residues. Germline V gene sequence: CDR1 LGHNA, CDR2 YNFKEQ. With 4 bases removed from V and 8 bases from J, the gap between germline ends came to 14 bases. CDR3 region: CASSPGGGLGYTF. The CDR3 region has the DNA TGTGCCAGCAGCCCCGGGGGTGGACTCGGCTACACCTTC.

The V and J genes are TRBV2 and TRBJ1-5; 10 nucleotides agree with TRBD1. V lost 6 bases to trimming and J lost 2 bases; unmatched junction nucleotides: 7. The germline CDR1 and CDR2 sequences are SNHLY and FYNNEI. This CDR3 contains 16 residues. The CDR3 spells CASRDDRGQGNQPQHF. The DNA of the CDR3 is TGTGCCAGCAGAGACGACAGGGGGCAAGGCAATCAGCCCCAGCATTTT. The full variable domain, completed using reference TRBV2 and TRBJ1-5, is EPEVTQTPSHQVTQMGQEVILRCVPISNHLYFYWYRQILGQKVEFLVSFYNNEISEKSEIFDDQFSVERPDGSNFTLKIRSTKLEDSAMYFCASRDDRGQGNQPQHFGDGTRLSIL.